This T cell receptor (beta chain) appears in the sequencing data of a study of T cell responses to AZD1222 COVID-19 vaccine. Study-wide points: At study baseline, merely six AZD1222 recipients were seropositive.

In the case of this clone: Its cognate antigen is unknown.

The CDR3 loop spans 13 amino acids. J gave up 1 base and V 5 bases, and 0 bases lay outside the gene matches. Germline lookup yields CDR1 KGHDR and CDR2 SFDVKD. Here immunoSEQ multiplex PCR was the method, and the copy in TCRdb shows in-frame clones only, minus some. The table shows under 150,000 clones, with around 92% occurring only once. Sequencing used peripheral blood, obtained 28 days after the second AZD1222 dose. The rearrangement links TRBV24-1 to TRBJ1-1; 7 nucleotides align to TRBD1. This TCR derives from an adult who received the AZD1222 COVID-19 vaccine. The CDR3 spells CATSGQGNTEAFF. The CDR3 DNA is TGTGCCACCAGTGGACAGGGGAACACTGAAGCTTTCTTT.